This T cell receptor beta chain was captured by sequencing in a study of OX40 agonist ivuxolimab in advanced cancers. Regarding the complete study: The costimulatory receptor OX40 (CD134) was targeted by ivuxolimab, a fully human IgG2 agonistic monoclonal antibody. Intravenous ivuxolimab was administered to patients every 2 weeks at six dose levels: 0.01, 0.1, 0.3, 1.5, 3 and 10 mg/kg. The purpose of peripheral TCRbeta sequencing was to test whether ivuxolimab changed TCR sequence diversity and led to clonal T-cell expansion. The paper covers the monotherapy dose-escalation part of the phase I ivuxolimab trial, which included N ≈ 57 patients. Of the approximately 54 patients in dose escalation, approximately 20 had hepatocellular carcinoma, around 15 had melanoma, 9 had renal cell carcinoma and 9 had head and neck cancer. The dose-escalation cohort was around 83% male with a mean age of about 60 years, ranging from roughly 20 to 80. Partial responses were achieved by three dose-escalation patients, of whom one had hepatocellular carcinoma and two had cutaneous melanoma. Patients were allowed to have had prior anti-PD-1, anti-PD-L1 or anti-CTLA-4 therapy, and approximately 40% of the dose-escalation patients had been treated with checkpoint inhibitors.

The trial excluded patients who had a history of autoimmune disease or who were on systemic immunosuppression. Peripheral blood for TCR sequencing was collected from all dose cohorts at baseline, on cycle 4 day 1, and on cycle 7 day 1. The samples were drawn from a first-in-human, open-label, multicenter phase I dose-escalation trial of ivuxolimab. Adults with locally advanced or metastatic head and neck squamous cell, hepatocellular, melanoma or renal cell carcinoma were enrolled in the trial. Before TCR sequencing, CD4+ T cells and CD8+ T cells were sorted from peripheral blood as separate populations. The investigation overall reported the following: Partial responders in the 0.1-3.0 mg/kg groups had among the lowest normalized peripheral clonal expansion, especially among CD8+ T cells. The antigen specificity of the clonally expanded peripheral T cells was not determined. At doses of 0.1 to 3.0 mg/kg, clonal expansion of both CD4+ and CD8+ T cells in blood was seen between baseline and week 6. After ivuxolimab, expanded clones were on average more numerous among CD8+ T cells than among CD4+ T cells. Low levels of normalized T-cell clonal expansion were also seen in some patients who did not respond.

For sequencing of the TCRbeta CDR3 region, genomic DNA was extracted from the sorted cells. The immunoSEQ Assay was used to sequence the TCRbeta CDR3 regions. TCRdb obtained this table from immuneACCESS and retained in-frame rearrangements with V and J assigned. These tables miss some clones; where compared with another copy, unresolved V genes account for less than half of the shortfall, and the remainder is unexplained. A total of approximately 100,000 clones appear in this sample, around 88% of them only once. The ten most abundant clones make up approximately 0.54% of the sample. Concerning this clone: The specificity of this receptor is unknown. Base qualities are missing; no much larger clone stands one base away.

As encoded in the germline V gene, CDR1 is SGHDT while CDR2 is YYEEEE. The CDR3 covers 14 residues, taking in both the cysteine and the phenylalanine. This entry keeps only the CDR3 DNA: 42 bases, framed from base 1. At the junction V is shortened by 2 bases and J by 7 bases, with 12 bases in between. The receptor chain draws on TRBV5-6 and TRBJ1-4; 5 matching bases give a weak D call of TRBD1. The TCR originated in an adult with an advanced solid tumor such as melanoma, head and neck, liver or kidney cancer. The source was CD4+ or CD8+ T cells sorted from blood, collected in a trial of the OX40 agonist ivuxolimab. The CDR3 protein: CASSFWQGAEKLFF. The bases are TGTGCCAGCAGCTTTTGGCAGGGAGCTGAAAAACTGTTTTTT.